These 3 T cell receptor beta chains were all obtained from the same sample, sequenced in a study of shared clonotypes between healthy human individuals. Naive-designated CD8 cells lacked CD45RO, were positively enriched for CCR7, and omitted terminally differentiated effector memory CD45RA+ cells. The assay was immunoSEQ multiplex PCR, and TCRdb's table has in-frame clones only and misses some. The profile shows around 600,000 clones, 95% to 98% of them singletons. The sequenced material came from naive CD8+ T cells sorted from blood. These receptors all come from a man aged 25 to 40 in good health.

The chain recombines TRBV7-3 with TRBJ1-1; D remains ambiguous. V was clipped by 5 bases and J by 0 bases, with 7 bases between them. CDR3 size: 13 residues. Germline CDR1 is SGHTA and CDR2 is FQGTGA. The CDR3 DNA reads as TGTGCCAGCAGCGAGACACTGAACACTGAAGCTTTCTTT. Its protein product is CASSETLNTEAFF.

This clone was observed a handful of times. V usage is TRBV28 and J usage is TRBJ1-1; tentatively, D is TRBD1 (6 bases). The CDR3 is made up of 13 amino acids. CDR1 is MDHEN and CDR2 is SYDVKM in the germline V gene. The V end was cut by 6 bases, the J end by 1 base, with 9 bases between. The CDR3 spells CASSVGQNTEAFF. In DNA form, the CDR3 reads TGTGCCAGCAGCGTGGGACAGAACACTGAAGCTTTCTTT.

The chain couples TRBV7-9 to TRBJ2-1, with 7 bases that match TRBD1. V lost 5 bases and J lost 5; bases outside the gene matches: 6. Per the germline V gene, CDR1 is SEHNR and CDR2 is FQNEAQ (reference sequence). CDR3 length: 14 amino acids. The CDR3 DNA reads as TGTGCCAGCAGCCTCCTCGGGACAGACAATGAGCAGTTCTTC. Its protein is CASSLLGTDNEQFF.